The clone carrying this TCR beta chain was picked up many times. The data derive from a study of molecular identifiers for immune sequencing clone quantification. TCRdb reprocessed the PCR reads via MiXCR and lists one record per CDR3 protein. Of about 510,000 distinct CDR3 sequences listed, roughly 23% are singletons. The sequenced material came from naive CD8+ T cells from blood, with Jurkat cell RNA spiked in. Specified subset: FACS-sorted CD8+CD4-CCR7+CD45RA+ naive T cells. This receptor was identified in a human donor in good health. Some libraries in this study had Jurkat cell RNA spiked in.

The CDR3 is CASSVGQQGYTEAFF. Written as DNA, the CDR3 is TGTGCCAGCAGCGTAGGACAACAGGGCTACACTGAAGCTTTCTTT. The chain combines TRBV9 with TRBJ1-1; possibly TRBD1 for D (6 bases). Deletions cut 0 bases from V and 3 bases from J, with 12 bases between. There are 15 residues in the CDR3. Germline values: CDR1 SGDLS, CDR2 YYNGEE.